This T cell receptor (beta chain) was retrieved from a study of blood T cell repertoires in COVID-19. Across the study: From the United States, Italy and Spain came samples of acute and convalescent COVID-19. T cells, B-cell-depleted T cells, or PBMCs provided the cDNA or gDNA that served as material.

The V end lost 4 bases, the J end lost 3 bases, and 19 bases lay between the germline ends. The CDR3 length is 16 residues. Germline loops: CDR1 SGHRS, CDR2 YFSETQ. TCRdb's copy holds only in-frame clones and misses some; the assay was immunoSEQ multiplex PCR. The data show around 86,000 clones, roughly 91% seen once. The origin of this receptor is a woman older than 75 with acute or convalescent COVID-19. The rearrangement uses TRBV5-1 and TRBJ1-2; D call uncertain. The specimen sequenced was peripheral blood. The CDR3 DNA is TGCGCCAGCAGCCGCGACGGGAGCTATTTGGACTATGGCTACACCTTC. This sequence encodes CASSRDGSYLDYGYTF.